This entry lists 31 T cell receptor beta chains sequenced from one sample in a study of blood T cell repertoires in COVID-19. Profiling relied on immunoSEQ multiplex PCR, and the TCRdb table lists in-frame clones only, not all of them. Here the sample spans more than 200,000 clones, around nine tenths being singletons. Sequenced input: PBMCs or T cells enriched from blood (not recorded which). These receptors were obtained from a woman aged 30 to 39 who had recovered from COVID-19.

The V gene is TRBV4-1, the J gene TRBJ1-4; no firm D call. CDR3 length: 16 amino acids. Per the germline V gene, CDR1 is MGHRA and CDR2 is YSYEKL. The V end lost 4 bases, the J end lost 0 bases, and 12 bases lay between the germline ends. This chain's CDR3 is CASSPSSSATNEKLFF. The CDR3 DNA reads as TGCGCCAGCAGCCCCTCCTCGTCCGCAACTAATGAAAAACTGTTTTTT.

This chain uses TRBV4-1 with TRBJ1-3; no clear D. Germline V CDR1 and CDR2: MGHRA, YSYEKL. Trimming stripped 3 bases from V and 0 bases from J, with 9 bases between. There are 15 residues in the CDR3. CDR3 loop: CASSQPRFSGNTIYF. The CDR3, as DNA: TGCGCCAGCAGCCAGCCCCGGTTCTCTGGAAACACCATATATTTT.

This chain links TRBV18 with TRBJ2-7, with D tentatively TRBD1 (6 bases). The CDR3 spans 14 residues. Germline V gene sequence: CDR1 KGHSH, CDR2 LQKENI. V was cut by 3 bases and J by 0 bases, with 9 bases left in between. The CDR3 DNA follows: TGTGCCAGCTCACCCAACAGGGACTCCTACGAGCAGTACTTC. Its translation: CASSPNRDSYEQYF.

V and J are TRBV30 and TRBJ2-7; TRBD1 matches at 8 bases. Germline CDR1 reads GTSNPN; CDR2 reads SVGIG (reference sequence). After removal of 7 bases from V and 4 bases from J, the junction contained 6 bases not matched to a gene. This CDR3 region has 12 residues. CDR3 sequence reads: CALMDRVYEQYF. As DNA, the CDR3 is TGTGCCTTAATGGACAGGGTGTACGAGCAGTACTTC. Drawing the rest from reference TRBV30 and TRBJ2-7, the complete variable domain is SQTIHQWPATLVQPVGSPLSLECTVEGTSNPNLYWYRQAAGRGLQLLFYSVGIGQISSEVPQNLSASRPQDRQFILSSKKLLLSDSGFYLCALMDRVYEQYFGPGTRLTVT.

CDR3 coding DNA: TGTGCCAGCAGCGCTAGCGGAACCTACAATGAGCAGTTCTTC. This codes for CASSASGTYNEQFF. This chain uses TRBV21-1 with TRBJ2-1; the listed D gene, TRBD2, was not tested against the DNA. TRBV21-1 is noted as a pseudogene. The CDR3 is 14 residues long.

The chain joins TRBV7-2 to TRBJ1-6; D remains ambiguous. V lost 1 base to trimming and J lost 6 bases, with 10 bases between them. This CDR3 is 15 amino acids long. The V gene's germline CDR1 is SGHTA and CDR2 FQGNSA. The CDR3 loop reads CASSLVPATNSPLHF. As DNA, the CDR3 is TGTGCCAGCAGCTTAGTCCCAGCGACTAATTCACCCCTCCACTTT.

The rearrangement joins TRBV11-3 to TRBJ2-3, with 7 bases that match TRBD2. The V gene's germline CDR1 is SGHNT and CDR2 YENEEA. Trimming at V came to 3 bases and at J to 8 bases, leaving 8 bases not matched to a gene. The CDR3 covers 14 residues. The CDR3 DNA sequence: TGTGCCAGCAGCTTTGGGGGAGGGCCGGGTACGCAGTATTTT. Translating gives CASSFGGGPGTQYF.

The chain couples TRBV3-1 (or the pseudogene TRBV3-2) to TRBJ1-1, with TRBD1 matching 11 bases. The junction had 3 bases not matched to a gene; V was cut back by 4 bases and J by 5 bases. The CDR3 covers 14 residues. Germline V gene lookup returns CDR1 LGHDT and CDR2 YNNKEL (reference sequence). The CDR3 bases are TGTGCCAGCAGCCGCAGGGACAGGGGGACTGAAGCTTTCTTT. This sequence encodes CASSRRDRGTEAFF.

The chain recombines TRBV24-1 with TRBJ1-5, with a weak D call TRBD1 (6 bases). This CDR3 is built from 19 residues. V shed 2 bases and J shed 1 base, with 20 bases lying between them. CDR1 is KGHDR and CDR2 is SFDVKD in the germline V gene. Written as DNA, the CDR3 is TGTGCCACCAGTGATTCTTCACGTGGCGGCAGGGGAAGCAATCAGCCCCAGCATTTT. Residues: CATSDSSRGGRGSNQPQHF.

The rearrangement uses TRBV4-3 and TRBJ1-5; D not resolved. The V end was cut by 4 bases, the J end by 1 base, with 8 bases between. The CDR3 covers 14 residues. Germline lookup yields CDR1 LGHNA and CDR2 YSLEER. CDR3 sequence reads: CASSLDLSNQPQHF. DNA for the CDR3: TGCGCCAGCAGCCTAGACTTAAGCAATCAGCCCCAGCATTTT.

The chain uses TRBV9 and TRBJ2-7; D uncertain. Germline CDR1 and CDR2: SGDLS and YYNGEE. The CDR3 spans 12 residues. Trimming left V 3 bases short and J 5 bases short, with 9 bases between. The CDR3 protein is CASSATENEQYF. DNA of the CDR3: TGTGCCAGCAGCGCGACTGAGAACGAGCAGTACTTC.

The rearrangement uses TRBV6-5 and TRBJ1-5; D is possibly TRBD1 (5 bases). The germline gives CDR1 MNHEY, CDR2 SVGAGI. Trimming pared 6 bases from V and 7 bases from J, leaving 19 bases between. CDR3 length: 15 amino acids. This CDR3 reads CASSLRTGRGQPQHF. The CDR3 DNA reads as TGTGCCAGCAGCCTTAGGACGGGGCGGGGGCAGCCCCAGCATTTT.

The rearrangement links TRBV5-5 to TRBJ2-7; 8 bases are shared with TRBD1. The CDR3 is 15 residues long. From germline, CDR1 is SGHKS and CDR2 YYEKEE (reference sequence). Trimming took 2 bases from V and 4 from J; bases not matched to a gene: 8. In DNA form, the CDR3 reads TGTGCCAGCAGCTTAAAGGGACAGGTTTGGTACGAGCAGTACTTC. Residues: CASSLKGQVWYEQYF.

This chain links TRBV27 with TRBJ2-3; D gene ambiguous. The CDR3 runs to 16 residues. Germline V gene lookup returns CDR1 MNHEY and CDR2 SMNVEV (reference sequence). V lost 3 bases and J 0 bases, leaving 13 bases between the germline ends. CDR3 in DNA: TGTGCCAGCAGTTTGGGCCGAAACGCTAGCACAGATACGCAGTATTTT. It specifies CASSLGRNASTDTQYF.

This clone was observed a few times. The chain links TRBV29-1 to TRBJ2-1; 7 bases align to TRBD2. The CDR3 extends over 14 amino acids. Germline V lookup: CDR1 SQVTM, CDR2 ANQGSEA. The trim removed 8 bases at V and 3 bases at J, leaving 10 bases unmatched. The CDR3 DNA reads as TGCAGCTGGGGGGGAGCGGCAATCTACAATGAGCAGTTCTTC. Its translation is CSWGGAAIYNEQFF.

This chain connects TRBV10-3 to TRBJ1-2, with TRBD1 matching 7 bases. Germline assignment: CDR1 ENHRY and CDR2 SYGVKD. The CDR3 has 12 residues. V lost 4 bases, J lost 4 bases, and 0 bases stayed unmatched. CDR3 amino acids: CAISGDSYGYTF. The CDR3 region has the DNA TGTGCCATCAGTGGGGACAGCTATGGCTACACCTTC.

CDR3 sequence: CASNTGGLSSWVSDEQFF. The CDR3 DNA sequence: TGTGCCAGCAACACAGGGGGACTATCATCCTGGGTTTCCGATGAGCAGTTCTTC. The chain couples TRBV27 to TRBJ2-1; weak D call: TRBD1 (8 bases). With 7 bases removed from V and 8 bases from J, the gap between germline ends came to 30 bases. CDR1 is MNHEY, CDR2 SMNVEV, per germline (reference sequence). The CDR3 length is 18 residues.

This chain connects TRBV9 to TRBJ1-3, with a possible D match to TRBD1 (6 bases). The V end lost 3 bases, the J end lost 1 base, and 17 bases lay between the germline ends. This CDR3 is built from 17 residues. CDR1 and CDR2 from the germline V gene are SGDLS and YYNGEE. The CDR3 nucleotides read TGTGCCAGCAGCGAACAGGGTTTAGCAAATTCTGGAAACACCATATATTTT. This sequence encodes CASSEQGLANSGNTIYF.

The gene calls are TRBV7-9 and TRBJ2-7; D is ambiguous. CDR1 is SEHNR and CDR2 is FQNEAQ in the germline V gene (reference sequence). This CDR3 contains 16 residues. Trimming cost V 4 bases and J 2 bases, with 18 bases left between them. The CDR3 DNA is TGTGCCAGCAGCTCGCTTCACTCTCTCCACCCCTACGAGCAGTACTTC. Amino acid sequence: CASSSLHSLHPYEQYF.

J is TRBJ2-2 and V is TRBV11-2; D uncertain. Trimming left V 5 bases short and J 7 bases short, with 14 bases between. Germline V lookup: CDR1 SGHAT, CDR2 FQNNGV. The CDR3 is 14 amino acids. The CDR3 nucleotides are TGTGCCAGCAGCCCAAGAACCCCAGGCGGGGAGCTGTTTTTT. Protein sequence: CASSPRTPGGELFF.

The chain recombines TRBV19 with TRBJ1-2; D is unresolved. This CDR3 is built from 12 residues. Germline V CDR1 and CDR2: LNHDA, SQIVND (reference sequence). Trimming stripped 1 base from V and 8 bases from J, with 8 bases between. The CDR3 DNA reads TGTGCCAGTAGTATAGCCGCCAGAGGCTACACCTTC. This translates into CASSIAARGYTF.

This clone turned up a few times. The CDR3 sequence is CASSLQGQETQYF. CDR3 DNA sequence: TGTGCCAGCAGTTTACAGGGCCAAGAGACCCAGTACTTC. The chain employs TRBV27 and TRBJ2-5, with D tentatively TRBD1 (5 bases). V lost 2 bases and J lost 1, with 5 bases in between. The CDR3 has 13 residues. In germline, CDR1 is MNHEY, CDR2 SMNVEV (reference sequence).

V gene TRBV7-8 combines with J gene TRBJ1-6; 8 positions agree with TRBD1. The V gene end was trimmed by 5 bases and the J gene end by 7 bases; junction bases not matched to a gene: 10. The CDR3 has 16 residues. CDR1 SGHVS and CDR2 FQNEAQ come from the germline V gene. The CDR3 reads CASSLGQGGENSPLHF. CDR3 DNA: TGTGCCAGCAGCCTAGGACAGGGAGGAGAAAATTCACCCCTCCACTTT.

The rearrangement uses TRBV2 and TRBJ2-1; either TRBD1 or TRBD2 may fit D (6 bases each). Germline CDR1 reads SNHLY; CDR2 reads FYNNEI. This CDR3 is 15 amino acids long. V lost 8 bases to trimming and J lost 7 bases, with 21 bases between them. The CDR3 loop reads CASGGGGDPGNEQFF. CDR3 sequence (DNA): TGTGCCAGCGGTGGGGGCGGGGACCCGGGGAATGAGCAGTTCTTC. The variable domain in full, with the rest retrieved from reference TRBV2 and TRBJ2-1, is EPEVTQTPSHQVTQMGQEVILRCVPISNHLYFYWYRQILGQKVEFLVSFYNNEISEKSEIFDDQFSVERPDGSNFTLKIRSTKLEDSAMYFCASGGGGDPGNEQFFGPGTRLTVL.

V usage is TRBV7-9 and J usage is TRBJ1-2; the D gene is possibly TRBD1 (6 bases). Germline CDR1 is SEHNR and CDR2 is FQNEAQ (reference sequence). CDR3 size: 12 residues. The V gene lost 11 bases and the J gene lost 4 bases, with 14 bases spanning the gap. CDR3: CAGAGAAYGYTF. DNA of the CDR3: TGTGCCGGGGCGGGGGCTGCCTATGGCTACACCTTC.

The chain uses TRBV27 and TRBJ2-2, with TRBD2 matching over 14 bases. Per germline, CDR1 MNHEY and CDR2 SMNVEV (reference sequence). The CDR3 extends over 17 amino acids. V shed 3 bases and J 7 bases; nucleotides not matched to a gene: 7. This CDR3 reads CASSLTSGRASHGELFF. The CDR3 region has the DNA TGTGCCAGCAGTTTGACTAGCGGGAGGGCCTCTCACGGGGAGCTGTTTTTT.

The chain links TRBV2 to TRBJ1-2, with D possibly being TRBD1 (6 bases). The V gene's germline CDR1 is SNHLY and CDR2 FYNNEI. Trimming stripped 1 base from V and 7 bases from J, with 13 bases between. This CDR3 region has 14 residues. CDR3 region: CASSEGLTGLGYTF. CDR3 DNA sequence: TGTGCCAGCAGTGAAGGACTCACAGGGCTTGGCTACACCTTC.

This clone showed up just once. The chain couples TRBV4-1 to TRBJ1-1, with D tentatively TRBD1 (5 bases). This CDR3 region has 15 residues. The germline V gene has CDR1 MGHRA and CDR2 YSYEKL. The V gene lost 1 base and the J gene lost 8 bases, with 17 bases spanning the gap. The CDR3 nucleotides are TGCGCCAGCAGCCAAGCGAACTCCAGGGTGGGGGAAGCTTTCTTT. It codes for CASSQANSRVGEAFF.

The chain recombines TRBV7-9 with TRBJ2-7; the D gene is possibly TRBD2 (5 bases). The CDR3 runs to 12 residues. Trimming shortened V by 4 bases and J by 7 bases, and 11 bases separated the two germline ends. Germline V CDR1 and CDR2: SEHNR, FQNEAQ (reference sequence). The CDR3 spells CASSWAEGEQYF. The CDR3 bases are TGTGCCAGCAGCTGGGCTGAGGGAGAGCAGTACTTC.

This chain links TRBV2 with TRBJ2-3, with 11 bases matching TRBD1. With 5 bases clipped from V and 1 base from J, the junction kept 11 bases outside the gene matches. The germline V gene encodes CDR1 SNHLY and CDR2 FYNNEI. The CDR3 runs 18 residues. The CDR3 DNA reads TGTGCCAGCAGTAGGACAGGGGGCGGATATCTGGGCACAGATACGCAGTATTTT. Protein product: CASSRTGGGYLGTDTQYF.

This chain connects TRBV6-2 or TRBV6-3 to TRBJ2-7, with TRBD2 matching 12 bases. The germline gives CDR1 MNHEY, CDR2 SVGEGT. The CDR3 totals 15 residues. The V gene end was trimmed by 5 bases and the J gene end by 3 bases; junction bases not matched to a gene: 5. The CDR3 coding sequence is TGTGCCAGCAGTCAGGGGACTAGCGGGCTCTACGAGCAGTACTTC. Its protein is CASSQGTSGLYEQYF.